This T cell receptor beta chain emerged from a study of CD8 T cells in ankylosing spondylitis. Study results and caveats: Significant enrichment of disease-linked clones was reportedly seen in matched ankylosing spondylitis synovial fluid. A TCR beta motif of about 8 highly homologous variants appeared characteristic of ankylosing spondylitis blood.

MiXCR was run by TCRdb on the 5' RACE reads, yielding one entry per CDR3 protein. Of fewer than 750,000 distinct CDR3 sequences in the sample, roughly 20% were seen once. In its sample, this clonotype was seen a few times. Its antigen remains unidentified. CDR1 and CDR2 from the germline V gene are SGDLS and YYNGEE. V lost 0 bases to trimming and J lost 4 bases, with 10 bases between them. CDR3 length: 14 amino acids. Material for sequencing was blood, either unsorted or a sorted T cell fraction (not recorded which). J is TRBJ1-1 and V is TRBV9; unclear D gene. The receptor comes from a male donor with ankylosing spondylitis. The CDR3 loop is CASSVGPVPTEAFF. The CDR3 DNA sequence: TGTGCCAGCAGCGTAGGCCCGGTCCCCACTGAAGCTTTCTTT.